The 11 T cell receptor beta chains given below trace back to one sample, sequenced in a study of blood T cell repertoires in COVID-19. The assay was immunoSEQ multiplex PCR, and TCRdb's table has in-frame clones only and misses some. The sample contains 130,000 to 150,000 clones, about four fifths of which appear only once. Sample: peripheral blood. These receptors all come from a human donor in a cohort sampled during active COVID-19.

The CDR3 region is CASRDSGGAHETQYF. The CDR3 DNA is TGTGCCAGCAGGGATAGCGGGGGGGCCCACGAGACCCAGTACTTC. The chain recombines TRBV6-5 with TRBJ2-5; 11 nucleotides agree with TRBD2. Trimming took 6 bases from V and 5 from J; bases not matched to a gene: 8. Germline V lookup: CDR1 MNHEY, CDR2 SVGAGI. CDR3 size: 15 residues.

The chain couples TRBV3-1 (or the pseudogene TRBV3-2) to TRBJ1-1; D unclear. The CDR3 is made up of 15 amino acids. V gave up 4 bases and J gave up 0 bases, with 12 bases separating them. The germline CDR1 and CDR2 sequences are LGHDT and YNNKEL (reference sequence). The CDR3 loop reads CASSPQRELNTEAFF. The DNA of the CDR3 is TGTGCCAGCAGCCCCCAGCGAGAATTGAACACTGAAGCTTTCTTT.

The chain carries TRBV7-2 and TRBJ2-5; TRBD2 agrees at 8 bases. The CDR3 is 16 residues long. The V and J ends lost 1 base and 9 bases, in that order; junction bases with no gene match: 13. Germline V lookup: CDR1 SGHTA, CDR2 FQGNSA. CDR3 nucleotides: TGTGCCAGCAGCTTAGGGTCCGGACTAGCTCTCCGGGCCCAGTACTTC. It yields the protein CASSLGSGLALRAQYF.

This chain connects TRBV19 to TRBJ2-1, with 7 nucleotides matching TRBD1. The germline gives CDR1 LNHDA, CDR2 SQIVND (reference sequence). V was pared by 5 bases and J by 6 bases, with 16 bases of the junction left unmatched. This CDR3 is built from 17 residues. The CDR3 loop reads CASSPFGRGLYSNEQFF. CDR3 nucleotides: TGTGCCAGTAGTCCCTTTGGTAGGGGGCTGTACTCCAATGAGCAGTTCTTC.

The J gene is TRBJ1-2, the V gene TRBV2; 9 nucleotides agree with TRBD1. Losses at the gene ends were 7 bases for V and 5 bases for J; bases not matched to a gene: 8. The germline V gene has CDR1 SNHLY and CDR2 FYNNEI. The CDR3 runs 14 residues. The CDR3 DNA follows: TGTGCCAGCACCTTGACAGGGGGAGGGTATGGCTACACCTTC. Amino acids: CASTLTGGGYGYTF.

This clone was detected only a few times. The chain recombines TRBV6-5 with TRBJ2-7; tentative D call: TRBD1 (5 bases). The CDR3 loop spans 14 amino acids. V shed 10 bases and J shed 1 base, with 17 bases lying between them. Germline CDR1 and CDR2: MNHEY and SVGAGI. The CDR3, as DNA: TGTGCCACCCAGGGCTCGTCAAGGTCCTACGAGCAGTACTTC. Encoded protein: CATQGSSRSYEQYF.

V and J are TRBV2 and TRBJ1-1; TRBD1 matches 10 bases. CDR1 is SNHLY, CDR2 FYNNEI, per germline. The CDR3 runs 17 residues. V lost 8 bases, J lost 1 base, and 13 bases stayed unmatched. The CDR3 region is CASLLGTGVVGNTEAFF. The CDR3 DNA sequence: TGTGCCAGCCTCCTGGGGACAGGGGTTGTAGGGAACACTGAAGCTTTCTTT.

The V gene is TRBV3-1 (or the pseudogene TRBV3-2), the J gene TRBJ2-2, with D possibly matching TRBD2 (6 bases). The CDR3 contains 14 residues. Trimming took off 4 bases at V and 2 bases at J, with 8 bases between the two ends. The germline V gene encodes CDR1 LGHDT and CDR2 YNNKEL (reference sequence). The CDR3 DNA follows: TGTGCCAGCAGCCTCGGGGGAAACACCGGGGAGCTGTTTTTT. Protein sequence: CASSLGGNTGELFF.

The chain couples TRBV5-6 to TRBJ1-6; 7 nucleotides match TRBD1. CDR3 length: 13 amino acids. Per the germline V gene, CDR1 is SGHDT and CDR2 is YYEEEE. The V and J ends lost 4 bases and 10 bases, in that order; junction bases with no gene match: 5. The CDR3 reads CASSRQGTSPLHF. CDR3 nucleotide sequence: TGTGCCAGCAGCCGACAGGGTACCTCACCCCTCCACTTT.

The chain uses TRBV18 and TRBJ2-4, with D maybe TRBD2 (6 bases). The CDR3 has 13 residues. Trimming took off 3 bases at V and 5 bases at J, with 8 bases between the two ends. Germline CDR1 KGHSH, CDR2 LQKENI. The CDR3 DNA reads as TGTGCCAGCTCACCTGGAGGGGAAAACATTCAGTACTTC. Translation gives CASSPGGENIQYF.

The sample holds one count of this clone. This chain joins TRBV5-6 and TRBJ2-7; no reliable D call. The CDR3 is 16 residues long. The germline CDR1 and CDR2 sequences are SGHDT and YYEEEE. Trimming left V 1 base short and J 1 base short, with 15 bases between. The CDR3 DNA sequence: TGTGCCAGCAGCTTGTGGGTTGACATCCAATCCTACGAGCAGTACTTC. It is translated as CASSLWVDIQSYEQYF. Supplemented by reference TRBV5-6 and TRBJ2-7, the full variable domain reads DAGVTQSPTHLIKTRGQQVTLRCSPKSGHDTVSWYQQALGQGPQFIFQYYEEEERQRGNFPDRFSGHQFPNYSSELNVNALLLGDSALYLCASSLWVDIQSYEQYFGPGTRLTVT.